This entry concerns a single TCR beta chain. Its binding antigen is unknown. Within one base of it there is no much larger clone, and no base qualities were kept. This record comes from a study of OX40 agonist ivuxolimab in advanced cancers. About the investigation overall: Ivuxolimab was an agonistic, fully human IgG2 monoclonal antibody directed against OX40 (CD134), a costimulatory receptor. Intravenous ivuxolimab was administered to patients every 2 weeks at six dose levels: 0.01, 0.1, 0.3, 1.5, 3 and 10 mg/kg. Of the approximately 50 patients in dose escalation, about 20 had hepatocellular carcinoma, approximately 15 had melanoma, 9 had renal cell carcinoma and 9 had head and neck cancer. In the dose-escalation cohort, 75% to 85% of patients were male, and the mean age was roughly 60 years with a range of roughly 20 to 85. Patients were allowed to have had prior anti-PD-1, anti-PD-L1 or anti-CTLA-4 therapy, and about 40% of the dose-escalation patients had been treated with checkpoint inhibitors. Partial responses were achieved by three dose-escalation patients, of whom one had hepatocellular carcinoma and two had cutaneous melanoma. The point of sequencing TCRbeta in the periphery was to test whether ivuxolimab changed TCR sequence diversity and drove clonal T-cell expansion. The paper covers the monotherapy dose-escalation part of the phase I ivuxolimab trial, which included N ≈ 50 patients. General findings and caveats noted by the study authors: After ivuxolimab, more expanded clones were found on average in CD8+ T cells than in CD4+ T cells. Low levels of normalized T-cell clonal expansion were also shown by some nonresponding patients. In partial responders in the 0.1-3.0 mg/kg groups, normalized peripheral clonal expansion was found to be among the lowest, especially among CD8+ T cells. At doses of 0.1 to 3.0 mg/kg, clonal expansion of both CD4+ and CD8+ blood T cells was observed from baseline to week 6. Which antigens the clonally expanded peripheral T cells were specific for was not determined.

Genomic DNA was extracted from sorted cells for sequencing of the TCRbeta CDR3 region. The immunoSEQ Assay was used to sequence the TCRbeta CDR3 regions. Here the immuneACCESS table is served through TCRdb, limited to in-frame sequences with V and J called. Missing clones are a known gap in these copies; in checked studies unresolved V genes cover under half, and the rest lacks a known reason. This sample comprises approximately 58,000 clones, approximately 90% of them detected only once. The ten largest clonotypes hold under 0.45% of the sample. Inclusive of the bounding cysteine and phenylalanine, the CDR3 is 17 residues long. Of all the DNA, just the CDR3 is kept, 51 bases in frame from base 1. CDR1 and CDR2 are drawn from the germline V gene (reference sequence): LNHNV, YYDKDF. V loses 1 base at its end and J loses 5 bases; junction bases beyond the gene matches: 10. Patients with a history of autoimmune disease or receiving systemic immunosuppression were excluded from the trial. Peripheral blood for TCR sequencing was collected from all dose cohorts at baseline, on cycle 4 day 1, and on cycle 7 day 1. Samples came from an open-label, multicenter, first-in-human phase I dose-escalation trial of ivuxolimab. The trial enrolled adults with locally advanced or metastatic head and neck squamous cell, hepatocellular, melanoma or renal cell carcinoma. Before TCR sequencing, CD4+ T cells and CD8+ T cells were sorted from peripheral blood as separate populations.

The TCR comes from an adult with an advanced solid tumor such as melanoma, head and neck, liver or kidney cancer. The rearrangement combines TRBV15 with TRBJ2-7; TRBD2 matches 11 bases in the middle. The starting material was CD4+ or CD8+ T cells sorted from blood, obtained in a trial of the OX40 agonist ivuxolimab. At the DNA level, the sequence is TGTGCCACCAGCAGAGGGGTCGGGACTAGCGGCTTCAACGAGCAGTACTTC. Its protein is CATSRGVGTSGFNEQYF. The reference TRBV15 and TRBJ2-7 proteins fill in what lies around the CDR3, so the full variable domain reads DAMVIQNPRYQVTQFGKPVTLSCSQTLNHNVMYWYQQKSSQAPKLLFHYYDKDFNNEADTPDNFQSRRPNTSFCFLDIRSPGLGDTAMYLCATSRGVGTSGFNEQYFGPGTRLTVT.